The clone carrying this T cell receptor (beta chain) was picked up many times. Its target is unknown. The data derive from a study of T cell repertoires in cytomegalovirus infection. About the research overall: The authors used CMV epitopes that were HLA-C-restricted (recently identified) and HLA-B-restricted (well studied). Indicated by public TCR beta signatures were CMV infection and matching HLA type.

Broader study findings: Identification of carriers of CMV plus the relevant HLA was achieved through cumulative public TCR beta family frequency. HLA-C-restricted TCR beta clonotypes specific for CMV led the ex vivo response.

Each CDR3 protein gets one entry after TCRdb re-called the reads with MiXCR. Of approximately 310,000 distinct CDR3 sequences in the sample, roughly 25% are singletons; the top ten hold about an eighth. This CDR3 has 16 residues. Germline V gene lookup returns CDR1 SGHTA and CDR2 FQGNSA. With V trimmed by 4 bases and J by 5 bases, 11 bases remained unmatched. The receptor was isolated from a human donor in good health (CMV status not recorded). Some clones in this sample may be carry-over from other donors' samples. The chain is built from TRBV7-2 and TRBJ2-5; the match to TRBD1 covers 9 bases. The source material was cultured PBMCs, sampled from culture after CMV antigen stimulation. CDR3 DNA: TGTGCCAGCAGCTCTCAAGCCGGGACAGGGTGGGAGACCCAGTACTTC. Its protein product is CASSSQAGTGWETQYF.